What follows are 21 T cell receptor beta chains derived from one specimen sequenced in a study of T cell repertoires in ileal Crohn's disease. Sequenced by immunoSEQ multiplex PCR; TCRdb stores in-frame clones only, minus some. Of roughly 15,000 clones listed, about 66% are singletons. Sequencing was performed on ileal tissue. The receptors derive from an adult with Crohn's disease.

This clone was counted between two and nine times. The chain uses TRBV18 and TRBJ2-3; D is uncertain. Deletions cut 1 base from V and 1 base from J, with 9 bases between. The germline gives CDR1 KGHSH, CDR2 LQKENI. This CDR3 contains 15 residues. The CDR3 sequence is CASSPLQARTDTQYF. In nucleotides, the CDR3 is TGTGCCAGCTCACCACTGCAGGCCCGCACAGATACGCAGTATTTT.

This chain uses TRBV11-3 with TRBJ1-1; TRBD1 aligns across 8 bases. CDR1 is SGHNT, CDR2 YENEEA, per germline. The CDR3 spans 13 residues. The ends lost 2 bases at V and 4 bases at J; junction bases unmatched: 0. The CDR3 DNA reads TGTGCCAGCAGCTTAACAGGGGGCACTGAAGCTTTCTTT. This gives the protein CASSLTGGTEAFF.

This chain uses TRBV5-1 with TRBJ1-1; TRBD1 matches 12 bases. The CDR3 extends over 16 amino acids. Germline loops: CDR1 SGHRS, CDR2 YFSETQ. The J segment lost 4 bases and the V segment lost 4 bases, leaving 8 bases of the junction unmatched. In DNA form, the CDR3 reads TGCGCCAGCAGCAGCTCCGGGACAGGGGGCGTCACTGAAGCTTTCTTT. This translates into CASSSSGTGGVTEAFF. The whole variable domain, filled in from reference TRBV5-1 and TRBJ1-1, reads KAGVTQTPRYLIKTRGQQVTLSCSPISGHRSVSWYQQTPGQGLQFLFEYFSETQRNKGNFPGRFSGRQFSNSRSEMNVSTLELGDSALYLCASSSSGTGGVTEAFFGQGTRLTVV.

The J gene is TRBJ2-1, the V gene TRBV6-4, with 12 nucleotides matching TRBD2. The CDR3 covers 15 residues. Trimming at V came to 5 bases and at J to 5 bases, leaving 4 bases not matched to a gene. Germline V gene data show CDR1 as MRHNA and CDR2 as SNTAGT. In DNA, the CDR3 is TGTGCCAGCAGTCGACTAGCGGGAGAGCACAATGAGCAGTTCTTC. This encodes CASSRLAGEHNEQFF.

By sample fraction, this clone is medium-sized. CDR3 DNA sequence: TGTGCCAGCAGTTCGGTCCGGGACAGGAGCTCCTATAATTCACCCCTCCACTTT. It yields the protein CASSSVRDRSSYNSPLHF. The chain is built from TRBV28 and TRBJ1-6, with 8 bases identical to TRBD1. After removal of 4 bases from V and 0 bases from J, the junction contained 8 bases not matched to a gene. Germline CDR1 is MDHEN and CDR2 is SYDVKM. This CDR3 region has 18 residues.

The J gene is TRBJ2-7, the V gene TRBV13, with TRBD1 identical over 8 bases. This CDR3 is built from 15 residues. The junction had 5 bases not matched to a gene; V was cut back by 0 bases and J by 4 bases. CDR1 and CDR2 (germline): PRHDT, FYEKMQ (reference sequence). DNA of the CDR3: TGTGCCAGCAGCTTAGGAGGACAGGGTATTTACGAGCAGTACTTC. This translates into CASSLGGQGIYEQYF. The entire variable domain, with the rest obtained from reference TRBV13 and TRBJ2-7, is as follows: AAGVIQSPRHLIKEKRETATLKCYPIPRHDTVYWYQQGPGQDPQFLISFYEKMQSDKGSIPDRFSAQQFSDYHSELNMSSLELGDSALYFCASSLGGQGIYEQYFGPGTRLTVT.

The V call is TRBV28, the J call TRBJ2-7; weak D call: TRBD1 (7 bases). The V gene lost 2 bases and the J gene lost 0 bases, with 20 bases spanning the gap. The length of the CDR3 is 18 residues. CDR1 and CDR2 from the germline V gene are MDHEN and SYDVKM. Here the CDR3 DNA reads TGTGCCAGCAGTTTACGCCGAGATTCAGGGGGGAGCTCCTACGAGCAGTACTTC. Translated, it gives CASSLRRDSGGSSYEQYF.

The rearrangement links TRBV30 to TRBJ2-5; D perhaps matches TRBD1 (6 bases). The CDR3 runs to 16 residues. The germline V and J ends were trimmed by 3 bases and 2 bases, with 19 bases remaining between them. Germline V gives CDR1 GTSNPN, CDR2 SVGIG (reference sequence). The CDR3 nucleotides are TGTGCCTGGAGGCCCGGGCGGACAGTGACACAAGAGACCCAGTACTTC. The encoded protein is CAWRPGRTVTQETQYF.

The chain combines TRBV11-2 with TRBJ1-1; unclear D gene. Trimming stripped 5 bases from V and 4 bases from J, with 14 bases between. The germline V gene encodes CDR1 SGHAT and CDR2 FQNNGV. This CDR3 has 14 amino acids. In DNA form, the CDR3 reads TGTGCCAGCAGCCAGACAAGAATGGGCACTGAAGCTTTCTTT. It is translated as CASSQTRMGTEAFF. Variable domain in full (rest from reference TRBV11-2 and TRBJ1-1): EAGVAQSPRYKIIEKRQSVAFWCNPISGHATLYWYQQILGQGPKLLIQFQNNGVVDDSQLPKDRFSAERLKGVDSTLKIQPAKLEDSAVYLCASSQTRMGTEAFFGQGTRLTVV.

Regarding this clone: The same CDR3 is also encoded by other DNA sequences in this sample. This chain links TRBV6-5 with TRBJ2-3; 14 bases align to TRBD2. CDR3 size: 15 residues. V lost 6 bases to trimming and J lost 3 bases; unmatched junction nucleotides: 2. Germline CDR1 is MNHEY and CDR2 is SVGAGI. CDR3 bases: TGTGCCAGCAGGAGACTAGCGGGGGGGACAGATACGCAGTATTTT. This encodes CASRRLAGGTDTQYF.

The chain couples TRBV4-1 to TRBJ1-2; D might be TRBD1 (5 bases). Trimming pared 0 bases from V and 8 bases from J, leaving 16 bases between. This CDR3 is 15 amino acids long. CDR1 and CDR2 (germline): MGHRA, YSYEKL. The CDR3 DNA is TGCGCCAGCAGCCAAGATGACAGACAGTCAGGAGGCTACACCTTC. Translation: CASSQDDRQSGGYTF.

V and J are TRBV2 and TRBJ2-7; tentatively, D is TRBD2 (5 bases). CDR1 is SNHLY, CDR2 FYNNEI, per germline. This CDR3 is 14 amino acids long. The ends were cut back, 4 bases at V and 2 bases at J, with 12 bases in the middle. Here the CDR3 DNA reads TGTGCCAGCAGTGTCCTCGGAGGCCCCTACGAGCAGTACTTC. Residues: CASSVLGGPYEQYF. The full variable domain, its missing parts supplied by reference TRBV2 and TRBJ2-7, is EPEVTQTPSHQVTQMGQEVILRCVPISNHLYFYWYRQILGQKVEFLVSFYNNEISEKSEIFDDQFSVERPDGSNFTLKIRSTKLEDSAMYFCASSVLGGPYEQYFGPGTRLTVT.

This rearrangement joins TRBV10-1 to TRBJ1-4, with D possibly TRBD1 on 5 matching bases. The germline V gene has CDR1 WNHNN and CDR2 SYGVQD (reference sequence). V was shortened by 4 bases and J by 4 bases, with 16 bases between the two germline ends. CDR3 length: 16 amino acids. CDR3 region: CASSGFLWGFNEKLFF. CDR3 bases: TGCGCCAGCAGTGGGTTTCTTTGGGGCTTTAATGAAAAACTGTTTTTT.

The CDR3 here is CASSASSSIASDTQYF. The CDR3 DNA reads TGTGCCAGCAGCGCGTCCTCTAGCATTGCTTCGGATACGCAGTATTTT. This chain uses TRBV7-6 with TRBJ2-3, with D possibly TRBD2 on 5 matching bases. CDR1 and CDR2 (germline): SGHVS, FNYEAQ. There are 16 residues in the CDR3. The V and J ends lost 5 bases and 6 bases respectively, with 21 bases between them.

The chain is built from TRBV4-1 and TRBJ1-5, with D uncertain. Trimming took 1 base from V and 4 from J, leaving 2 bases between them. The CDR3 sequence is 12 residues long. The V gene's germline CDR1 is MGHRA and CDR2 YSYEKL. The CDR3 is CASSQVNQPQHF. The CDR3 nucleotides read TGCGCCAGCAGCCAAGTAAATCAGCCCCAGCATTTT.

Turning to this clone: One junction end does not reproduce the germline sequence, and a read error may be involved. This sequence joins TRBV2 and TRBJ2-7, with D maybe TRBD1 (6 bases). Germline CDR1 and CDR2: SNHLY and FYNNEI. This CDR3 is built from 11 residues. Written as DNA, the CDR3 is TGTGCCAGCAGAGCGCTGGACAGTCCAAACTTC. Protein sequence: CASRALDSPNF. The variable domain in full, with the rest retrieved from reference TRBV2 and TRBJ2-7, is EPEVTQTPSHQVTQMGQEVILRCVPISNHLYFYWYRQILGQKVEFLVSFYNNEISEKSEIFDDQFSVERPDGSNFTLKIRSTKLEDSAMYFCASRALDSPNFGPGTRLTVT.

The chain combines TRBV5-1 with TRBJ1-3; D unresolved. The V gene's germline CDR1 is SGHRS and CDR2 YFSETQ. The CDR3 contains 15 residues. The germline V and J ends were trimmed by 0 bases and 0 bases, with 7 bases remaining between them. Here the CDR3 DNA reads TGCGCCAGCAGCTTGGCGGAGGCCTCTGGAAACACCATATATTTT. Translated: CASSLAEASGNTIYF.

CDR3 sequence: CASGLAGAGPQHF. DNA of the CDR3: TGTGCTAGTGGTTTGGCAGGGGCGGGGCCCCAGCATTTT. The V and J genes are TRBV12-5 and TRBJ1-5; tentative D call: TRBD1 (6 bases). V lost 1 base to trimming and J lost 9 bases, with 10 bases between them. CDR1 is LGHNT, CDR2 FRNRAP, per germline. The CDR3 runs 13 residues.

This rearrangement joins TRBV2 to TRBJ2-2; perhaps TRBD2 as D (6 bases). There are 15 residues in the CDR3. Trimming pared 7 bases from V and 0 bases from J, leaving 12 bases between. Germline assignment: CDR1 SNHLY and CDR2 FYNNEI. The CDR3 here is CASTWDWSNTGELFF. The CDR3 bases are TGTGCCAGCACGTGGGACTGGTCGAACACCGGGGAGCTGTTTTTT.

The V and J genes are TRBV5-1 and TRBJ1-1, with a tentative D call TRBD1 (6 bases). Deletions cut 4 bases from V and 2 bases from J, with 18 bases between. CDR1 is SGHRS, CDR2 YFSETQ, per germline. This CDR3 comprises 16 residues. CDR3 bases: TGCGCCAGCAGCATGAGGTGGGTGGGGGCAAACACTGAAGCTTTCTTT. This sequence encodes CASSMRWVGANTEAFF.

The rearrangement joins TRBV5-1 to TRBJ1-6; TRBD1 might be the D (5 bases). The CDR3 has 14 amino acids. Trimming pared 4 bases from V and 7 bases from J, leaving 12 bases between. In germline, CDR1 is SGHRS, CDR2 YFSETQ. The CDR3: CASSRDRRNSPLHF. CDR3 bases: TGCGCCAGCAGCCGCGACAGACGAAATTCACCCCTCCACTTT.